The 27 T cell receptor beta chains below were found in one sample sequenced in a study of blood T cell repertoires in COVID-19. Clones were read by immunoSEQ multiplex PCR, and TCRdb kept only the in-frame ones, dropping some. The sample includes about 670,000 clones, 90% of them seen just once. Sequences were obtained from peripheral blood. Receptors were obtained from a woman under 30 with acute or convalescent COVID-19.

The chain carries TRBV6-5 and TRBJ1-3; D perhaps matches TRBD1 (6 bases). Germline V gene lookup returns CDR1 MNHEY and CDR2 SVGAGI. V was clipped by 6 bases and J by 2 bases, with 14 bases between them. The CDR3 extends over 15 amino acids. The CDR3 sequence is CASRGQMMAGNTIYF. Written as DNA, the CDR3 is TGTGCCAGCAGAGGACAGATGATGGCTGGAAACACCATATATTTT.

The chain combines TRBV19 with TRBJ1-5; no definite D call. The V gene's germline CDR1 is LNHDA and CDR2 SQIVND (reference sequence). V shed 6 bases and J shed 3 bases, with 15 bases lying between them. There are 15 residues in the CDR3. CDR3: CASRVGEVINQPQHF. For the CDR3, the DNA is TGTGCCAGTAGGGTCGGGGAGGTTATCAATCAGCCCCAGCATTTT.

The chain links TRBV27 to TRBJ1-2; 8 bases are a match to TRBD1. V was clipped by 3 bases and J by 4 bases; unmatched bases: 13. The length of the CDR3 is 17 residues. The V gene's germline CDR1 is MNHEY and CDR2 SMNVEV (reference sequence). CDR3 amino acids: CASSFYPPDRAVYGYTF. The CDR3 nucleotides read TGTGCCAGCAGTTTCTATCCGCCGGACAGGGCCGTCTATGGCTACACCTTC.

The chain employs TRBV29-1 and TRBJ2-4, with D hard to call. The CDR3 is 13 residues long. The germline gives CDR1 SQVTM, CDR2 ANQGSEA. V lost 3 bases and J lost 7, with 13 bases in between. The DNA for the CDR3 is TGCAGCGTTGAGTTGGTGAACATGAACATTCAGTACTTC. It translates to CSVELVNMNIQYF.

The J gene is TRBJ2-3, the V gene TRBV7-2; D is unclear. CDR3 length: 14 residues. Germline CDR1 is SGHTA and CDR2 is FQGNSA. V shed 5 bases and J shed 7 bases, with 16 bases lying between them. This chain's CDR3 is CASSRVGGIHTQYF. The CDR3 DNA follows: TGTGCCAGCAGCCGGGTTGGTGGCATTCATACGCAGTATTTT.

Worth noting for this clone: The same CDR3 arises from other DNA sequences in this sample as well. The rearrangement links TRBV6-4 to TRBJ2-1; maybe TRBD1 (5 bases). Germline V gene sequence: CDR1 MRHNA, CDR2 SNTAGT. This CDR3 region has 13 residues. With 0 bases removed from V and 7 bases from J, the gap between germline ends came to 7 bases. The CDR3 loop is CASSDSGVNEQFF. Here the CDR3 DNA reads TGTGCCAGCAGTGACTCAGGGGTTAATGAGCAGTTCTTC.

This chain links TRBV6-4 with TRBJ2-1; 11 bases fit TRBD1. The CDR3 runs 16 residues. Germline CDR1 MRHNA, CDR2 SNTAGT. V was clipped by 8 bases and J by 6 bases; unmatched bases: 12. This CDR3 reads CASSTQPGQGGNEQFF. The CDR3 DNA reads TGTGCCAGCTCCACCCAGCCGGGACAGGGGGGCAATGAGCAGTTCTTC.

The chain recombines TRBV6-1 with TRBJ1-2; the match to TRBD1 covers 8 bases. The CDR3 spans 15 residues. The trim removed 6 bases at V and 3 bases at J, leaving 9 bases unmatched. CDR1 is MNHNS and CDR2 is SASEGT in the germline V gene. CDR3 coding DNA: TGTGCCAGCAGGGACAGGGATTCAGGGGACTATGGCTACACCTTC. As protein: CASRDRDSGDYGYTF.

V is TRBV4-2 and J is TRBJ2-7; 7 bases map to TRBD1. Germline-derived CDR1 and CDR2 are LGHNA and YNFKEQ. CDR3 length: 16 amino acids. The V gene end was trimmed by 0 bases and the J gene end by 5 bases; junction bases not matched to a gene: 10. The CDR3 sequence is CASSQESNRGFHEQYF. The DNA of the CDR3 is TGTGCCAGCAGCCAAGAATCCAACAGGGGATTCCACGAGCAGTACTTC.

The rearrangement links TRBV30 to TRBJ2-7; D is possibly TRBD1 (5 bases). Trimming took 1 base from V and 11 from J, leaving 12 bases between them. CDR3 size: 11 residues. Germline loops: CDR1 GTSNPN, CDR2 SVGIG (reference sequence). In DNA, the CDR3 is TGTGCCTGGAGTGGAGGTGGGGCGGAGTACTTC. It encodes CAWSGGGAEYF.

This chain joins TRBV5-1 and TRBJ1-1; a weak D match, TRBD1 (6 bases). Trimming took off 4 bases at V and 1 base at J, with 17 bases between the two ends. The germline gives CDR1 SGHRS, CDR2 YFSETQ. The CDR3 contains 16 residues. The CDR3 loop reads CASSLARGNTNTEAFF. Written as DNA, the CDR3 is TGCGCCAGCAGCCTCGCTAGGGGGAACACGAACACTGAAGCTTTCTTT.

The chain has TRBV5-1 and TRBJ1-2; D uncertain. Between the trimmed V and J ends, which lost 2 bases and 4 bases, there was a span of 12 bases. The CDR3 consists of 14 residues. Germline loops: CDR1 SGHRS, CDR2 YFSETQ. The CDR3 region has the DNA TGCGCCAGCAGCTTAATGGAGGGCGTCTATGGCTACACCTTC. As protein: CASSLMEGVYGYTF.

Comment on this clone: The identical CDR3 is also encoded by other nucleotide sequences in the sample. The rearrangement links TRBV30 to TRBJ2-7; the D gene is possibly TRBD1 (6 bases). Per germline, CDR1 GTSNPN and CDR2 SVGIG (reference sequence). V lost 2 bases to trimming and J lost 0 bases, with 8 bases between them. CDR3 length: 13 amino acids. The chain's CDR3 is CAWSTGISYEQYF. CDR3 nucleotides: TGTGCCTGGAGTACAGGGATCTCCTACGAGCAGTACTTC. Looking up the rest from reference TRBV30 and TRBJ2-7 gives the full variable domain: SQTIHQWPATLVQPVGSPLSLECTVEGTSNPNLYWYRQAAGRGLQLLFYSVGIGQISSEVPQNLSASRPQDRQFILSSKKLLLSDSGFYLCAWSTGISYEQYFGPGTRLTVT.

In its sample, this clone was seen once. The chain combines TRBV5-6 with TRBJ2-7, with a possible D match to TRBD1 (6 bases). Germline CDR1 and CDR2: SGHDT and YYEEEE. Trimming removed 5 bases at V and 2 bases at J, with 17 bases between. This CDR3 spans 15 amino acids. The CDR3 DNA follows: TGTGCCAGCAGTTGGGGGACAACAAGCCCCTACGAGCAGTACTTC. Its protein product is CASSWGTTSPYEQYF.

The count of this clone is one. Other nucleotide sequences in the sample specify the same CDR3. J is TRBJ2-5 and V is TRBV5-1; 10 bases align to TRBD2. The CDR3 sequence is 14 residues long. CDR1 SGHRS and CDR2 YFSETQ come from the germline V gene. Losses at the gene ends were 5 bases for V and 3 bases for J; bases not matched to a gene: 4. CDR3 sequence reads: CASSYLAGEETQYF. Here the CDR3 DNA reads TGCGCCAGCAGTTACCTAGCGGGGGAAGAGACCCAGTACTTC.

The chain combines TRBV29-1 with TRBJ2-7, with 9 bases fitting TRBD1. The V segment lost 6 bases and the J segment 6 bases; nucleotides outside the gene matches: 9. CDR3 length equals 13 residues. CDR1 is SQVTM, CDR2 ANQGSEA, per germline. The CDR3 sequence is CSVRDRVPPEQYF. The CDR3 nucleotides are TGCAGCGTCCGGGACAGGGTCCCCCCCGAGCAGTACTTC.

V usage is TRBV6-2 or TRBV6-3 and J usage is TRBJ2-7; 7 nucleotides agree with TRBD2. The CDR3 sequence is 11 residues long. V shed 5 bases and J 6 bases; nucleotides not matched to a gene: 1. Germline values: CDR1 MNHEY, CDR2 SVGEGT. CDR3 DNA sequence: TGTGCCAGCAGTCGGGAGGTCGAGCAGTACTTC. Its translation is CASSREVEQYF.

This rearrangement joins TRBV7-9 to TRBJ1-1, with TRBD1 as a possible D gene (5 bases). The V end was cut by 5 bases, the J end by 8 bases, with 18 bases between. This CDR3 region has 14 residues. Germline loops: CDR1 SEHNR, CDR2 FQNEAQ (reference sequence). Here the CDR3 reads CASSRTPGGGEAFF. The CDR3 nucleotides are TGTGCCAGCAGCCGGACACCGGGCGGGGGGGAAGCTTTCTTT.

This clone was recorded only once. The DNA for the CDR3 is TGTGCCAGCAGCTTAGTCTTTGGGGCTTATAACGAGCAGTACTTC. This sequence encodes CASSLVFGAYNEQYF. This chain joins TRBV11-2 and TRBJ2-7; maybe TRBD1 (5 bases). Germline values: CDR1 SGHAT, CDR2 FQNNGV. The CDR3 is 15 amino acids. V lost 1 base and J 5 bases, leaving 15 bases between the germline ends.

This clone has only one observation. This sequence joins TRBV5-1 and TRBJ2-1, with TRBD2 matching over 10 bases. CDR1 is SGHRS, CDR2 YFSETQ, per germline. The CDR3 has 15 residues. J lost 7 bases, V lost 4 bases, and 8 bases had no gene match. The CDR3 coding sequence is TGCGCCAGCAGCCCGAGCGGGGGGGCCGGTAATGAGCAGTTCTTC. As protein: CASSPSGGAGNEQFF.

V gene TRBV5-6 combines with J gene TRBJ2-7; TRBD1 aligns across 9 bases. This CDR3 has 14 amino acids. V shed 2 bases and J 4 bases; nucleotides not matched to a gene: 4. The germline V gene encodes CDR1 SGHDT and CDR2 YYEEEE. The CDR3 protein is CASSFRDRAYEQYF. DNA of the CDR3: TGTGCCAGCAGCTTCCGGGACAGGGCGTACGAGCAGTACTTC.

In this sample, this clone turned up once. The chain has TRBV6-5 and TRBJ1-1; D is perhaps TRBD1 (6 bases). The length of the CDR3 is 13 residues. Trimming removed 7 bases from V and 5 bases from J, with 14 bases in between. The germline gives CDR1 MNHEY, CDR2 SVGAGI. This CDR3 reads CASTLSGETEAFF. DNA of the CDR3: TGTGCCAGCACGCTCTCAGGGGAAACTGAAGCTTTCTTT.

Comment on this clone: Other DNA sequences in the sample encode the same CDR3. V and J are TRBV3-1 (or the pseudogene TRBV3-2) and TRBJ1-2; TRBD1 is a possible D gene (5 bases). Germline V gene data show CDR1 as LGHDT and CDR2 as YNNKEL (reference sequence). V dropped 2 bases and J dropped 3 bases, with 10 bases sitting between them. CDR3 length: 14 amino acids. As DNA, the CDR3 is TGTGCCAGCAGCCAAAGGGGCTCCGACTATGGCTACACCTTC. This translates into CASSQRGSDYGYTF.

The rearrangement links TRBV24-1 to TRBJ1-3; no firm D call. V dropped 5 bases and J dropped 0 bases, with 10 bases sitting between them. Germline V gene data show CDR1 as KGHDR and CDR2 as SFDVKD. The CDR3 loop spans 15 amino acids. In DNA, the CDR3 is TGTGCCACCAGTGCCCGGGGTTCCTCTGGAAACACCATATATTTT. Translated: CATSARGSSGNTIYF.

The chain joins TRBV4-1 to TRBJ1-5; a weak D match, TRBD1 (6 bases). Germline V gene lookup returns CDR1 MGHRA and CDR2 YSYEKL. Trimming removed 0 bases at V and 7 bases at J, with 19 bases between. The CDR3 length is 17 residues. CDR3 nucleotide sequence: TGCGCCAGCAGCCAAGAACCGCCAGGGGCAGGGAAACAGCCCCAGCATTTT. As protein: CASSQEPPGAGKQPQHF.

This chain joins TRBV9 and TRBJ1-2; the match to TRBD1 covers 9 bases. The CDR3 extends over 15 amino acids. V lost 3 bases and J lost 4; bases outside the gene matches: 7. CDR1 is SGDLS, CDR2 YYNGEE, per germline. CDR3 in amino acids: CASSGTGGGGYGYTF. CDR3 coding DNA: TGTGCCAGCAGCGGAACAGGGGGCGGAGGCTATGGCTACACCTTC.

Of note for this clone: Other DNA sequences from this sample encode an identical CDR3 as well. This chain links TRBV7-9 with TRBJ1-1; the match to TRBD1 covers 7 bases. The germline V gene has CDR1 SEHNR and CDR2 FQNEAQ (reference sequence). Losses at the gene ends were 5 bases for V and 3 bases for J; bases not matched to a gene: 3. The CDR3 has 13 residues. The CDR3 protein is CASSLTGDTEAFF. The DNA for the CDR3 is TGTGCCAGCAGCCTAACAGGGGACACTGAAGCTTTCTTT.